This T cell receptor (beta chain) was obtained from a study of beta chain features in type 1 diabetes. Reverse transcribing all isolated RNA meant expressed TCRB transcripts were sequenced. The repertoire was sequenced with immunoSEQ multiplex PCR; TCRdb's copy has only in-frame clones and lacks some. Here the sample spans roughly 500,000 clones, roughly 11% being singletons. The CDR3 loop spans 15 amino acids. Deletions cut 0 bases from V and 7 bases from J, with 14 bases between. Germline CDR1 SGDLS, CDR2 YYNGEE. V usage is TRBV9 and J usage is TRBJ2-1, with D possibly TRBD2 on 5 matching bases. What was sequenced was naive CD4+ T cells from blood. The sequence derives from a woman between 18 and 29 years old in good health. The DNA of the CDR3 is TGTGCCAGCAGCGTAGACGGGGTAGACTATAATGAGCAGTTCTTC. It translates to CASSVDGVDYNEQFF.